This T cell receptor (beta chain) derives from a study of PD-1 blockade in classical Hodgkin lymphoma. Whole-study findings and limits: TCR diversity rose significantly by C4D1 in CD4+ but not CD8+ cells. Anyone who began nivolumab under 1 year after ASCT was excluded. Healthy donors reportedly exceeded newly diagnosed patients in baseline TCR diversity. No one has yet defined what causes the repertoire differences, which may be disease activity or prior therapy.

The time point is: cycle 4 day 1 (C4D1), after five to seven weeks of nivolumab. Every single patient, without exception, relapsed after autologous stem cell transplantation, and brentuximab vedotin exposure varied. For this clone: Its antigen is not identified.

The V and J ends lost 0 bases and 7 bases respectively, with 13 bases between them. Germline V gene lookup returns CDR1 KGHSH and CDR2 LQKENI. CDR3 length: 15 residues. Generated by immunoSEQ multiplex PCR, the TCRdb table keeps only in-frame clones and is missing some. The repertoire holds 90,000 or so clones, with about 77% as singletons. The rearrangement joins TRBV18 to TRBJ2-4, with unresolved D. The sample in question was peripheral blood mononuclear cells (PBMCs), obtained before the fourth cycle of nivolumab. The clonotype comes from a human donor with classical Hodgkin lymphoma. This CDR3 reads CASSPPEPPTNIQYF. Here the CDR3 DNA reads TGTGCCAGCTCACCACCCGAACCTCCTACTAACATTCAGTACTTC. The full variable domain, rest sourced from reference TRBV18 and TRBJ2-4, is NAGVMQNPRHLVRRRGQEARLRCSPMKGHSHVYWYRQLPEEGLKFMVYLQKENIIDESGMPKERFSAEFPKEGPSILRIQQVVRGDSAAYFCASSPPEPPTNIQYFGAGTRLSVL.